Below, 8 T cell receptor beta chains from the same sample are listed, as sequenced in a study of T-cell reconstitution after alpha-beta-depleted transplantation in children (dated by TCRdb to between 2015 and 2016). What the research found in general, with its limitations: Over the following months the frequencies of hyperexpanded clones went down, and after one year T-cell counts and TCRbeta diversity were mostly credited to newly produced T cells.

Receptors were amplified or captured by PCR. Sequencing took place on an Illumina HiSeq 2500. TCR libraries were prepared with molecular barcoding, using unique molecular identifiers to normalize TCRbeta repertoire quantification. TCRdb reanalyzed the raw reads on its own, using fastp at Q25 for trimming and MiXCR for clone calling, and kept in-frame beta chains. Duplicate CDR3 protein sequences are folded into a single record with the most common DNA and genes. The sample table lists some 300,000 distinct CDR3 sequences, 6.5% to 9% of them with a count of one. Approximately 9% of the sample lies in the top ten. What this sample's treatment or condition label stands for: allogeneic hematopoietic cell transplantation with graft depleted of TCRalphabeta T cells and CD19 B cells. Their antigen targets remain unknown. The input for sequencing was peripheral blood, taken 360 days after TCRalphabeta/CD19-depleted stem cell transplant. Source of these receptors: a female patient aged 2-15 years who had a stem cell transplant for Fanconi anemia, so the T cells may come from the graft donor.

This clonotype has more than one count but fewer than ten. The genes are TRBV7-9 and TRBJ1-2; D remains unclear. The CDR3 contains 14 residues. The germline CDR1 and CDR2 sequences are SEHNR and FQNEAQ (reference sequence). V was clipped by 5 bases and J by 6 bases, with 16 bases between them. CDR3 sequence reads: CASSLTVPLDGYTF. As DNA, the CDR3 is TGTGCCAGCAGCCTTACAGTTCCCCTCGATGGCTACACCTTC.

This clonotype was observed at least ten times. The CDR3 protein is CASSSDGQASSGNTIYF. The CDR3 DNA reads TGCGCCAGCAGCTCGGACGGACAGGCAAGCTCTGGAAACACCATATATTTT. The rearrangement uses TRBV5-1 and TRBJ1-3; TRBD1 aligns across 7 bases. The junction had 9 bases not matched to a gene; V was cut back by 3 bases and J by 0 bases. CDR3 size: 17 residues. Germline CDR1 is SGHRS and CDR2 is YFSETQ.

J is TRBJ1-2 and V is TRBV29-1; no firm D call. The CDR3 has 11 residues. Between the trimmed V and J ends, which lost 4 bases and 2 bases, there was a span of 5 bases. Germline values: CDR1 SQVTM, CDR2 ANQGSEA. This CDR3 is CSVVWNYGYTF. As DNA, the CDR3 is TGCAGCGTTGTGTGGAACTATGGCTACACCTTC. The whole variable domain, filled in from reference TRBV29-1 and TRBJ1-2, reads SAVISQKPSRDICQRGTSLTIQCQVDSQVTMMFWYRQQPGQSLTLIATANQGSEATYESGFVIDKFPISRPNLTFSTLTVSNMSPEDSSIYLCSVVWNYGYTFGSGTRLTVV.

This clonotype was counted at least ten times. The chain links TRBV5-6 to TRBJ2-7, with 7 bases matching TRBD1. V was clipped by 4 bases and J by 2 bases; unmatched bases: 12. Germline assignment: CDR1 SGHDT and CDR2 YYEEEE. The CDR3 spans 16 residues. CDR3 loop: CASSPTPGGRTYEQYF. DNA for the CDR3: TGTGCCAGCAGCCCAACCCCAGGGGGTAGAACCTACGAGCAGTACTTC. The variable domain in full, with the rest retrieved from reference TRBV5-6 and TRBJ2-7, is DAGVTQSPTHLIKTRGQQVTLRCSPKSGHDTVSWYQQALGQGPQFIFQYYEEEERQRGNFPDRFSGHQFPNYSSELNVNALLLGDSALYLCASSPTPGGRTYEQYFGPGTRLTVT.

This chain connects TRBV29-1 to TRBJ2-5; weak D call: TRBD2 (6 bases). Germline lookup yields CDR1 SQVTM and CDR2 ANQGSEA. V was cut by 4 bases and J by 9 bases, with 9 bases left in between. This CDR3 has 10 residues. The chain's CDR3 is CSVGGEAQYF. The CDR3 coding sequence is TGCAGCGTTGGGGGGGAAGCCCAGTACTTC. Variable domain in full (rest from reference TRBV29-1 and TRBJ2-5): SAVISQKPSRDICQRGTSLTIQCQVDSQVTMMFWYRQQPGQSLTLIATANQGSEATYESGFVIDKFPISRPNLTFSTLTVSNMSPEDSSIYLCSVGGEAQYFGPGTRLLVL.

Comment on this clonotype: Since a much larger clone is just one base distant, this may be a read error. The conserved final phenylalanine or tryptophan is absent from the CDR3, which likely points to a read error. The chain combines TRBV10-3 with TRBJ1-2; 10 nucleotides agree with TRBD1. V lost 6 bases, J lost 5 bases, and 6 bases stayed unmatched. The CDR3 contains 14 residues. CDR1 ENHRY and CDR2 SYGVKD come from the germline V gene. DNA for the CDR3: TGTGCCATCAGGGACCGGGACAGGGGATATGGCTACACCTGC. It codes for CAIRDRDRGYGYTC.

This clonotype was counted ten times or more. The V gene is TRBV11-2, the J gene TRBJ2-2; D not resolved. The CDR3 covers 13 residues. Trimming took off 0 bases at V and 6 bases at J, with 5 bases between the two ends. The germline V gene has CDR1 SGHAT and CDR2 FQNNGV. CDR3: CASSLDQAGELFF. CDR3 bases: TGTGCCAGCAGCTTAGATCAGGCCGGGGAGCTGTTTTTT. Using reference TRBV11-2 and TRBJ2-2 for the parts outside the CDR3, the full variable domain is EAGVAQSPRYKIIEKRQSVAFWCNPISGHATLYWYQQILGQGPKLLIQFQNNGVVDDSQLPKDRFSAERLKGVDSTLKIQPAKLEDSAVYLCASSLDQAGELFFGEGSRLTVL.

This chain links TRBV2 with TRBJ1-2, with a weak D call TRBD1 (6 bases). The CDR3 is made up of 14 amino acids. The germline V and J ends were trimmed by 6 bases and 4 bases, with 15 bases remaining between them. Per the germline V gene, CDR1 is SNHLY and CDR2 is FYNNEI. The CDR3 nucleotides read TGTGCCAGCAGGGAAAGCCAGGGGCCCTATGGCTACACCTTC. Amino acids: CASRESQGPYGYTF.